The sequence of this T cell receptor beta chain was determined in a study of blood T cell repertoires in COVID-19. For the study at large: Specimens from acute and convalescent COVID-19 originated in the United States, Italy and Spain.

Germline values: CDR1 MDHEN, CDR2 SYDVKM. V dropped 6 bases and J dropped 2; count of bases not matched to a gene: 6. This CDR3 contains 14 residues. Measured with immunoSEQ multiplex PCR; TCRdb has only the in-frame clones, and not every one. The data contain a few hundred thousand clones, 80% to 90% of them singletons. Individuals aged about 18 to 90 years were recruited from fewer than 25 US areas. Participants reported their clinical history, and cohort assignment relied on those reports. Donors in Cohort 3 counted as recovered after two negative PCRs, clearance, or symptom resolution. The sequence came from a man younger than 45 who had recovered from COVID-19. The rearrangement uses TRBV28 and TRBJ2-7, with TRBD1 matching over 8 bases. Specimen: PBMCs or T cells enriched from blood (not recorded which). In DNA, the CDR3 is TGTGCCAGCAGAAACGGACAGGGTCCCTACGAGCAGTACTTC. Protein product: CASRNGQGPYEQYF.